Described below is a single T cell receptor beta chain sequence and its context. Sequencing was performed with immunoSEQ multiplex PCR; in TCRdb, only in-frame clones are kept and a portion is missing. The data hold over 45,000 clones, with 87% observed a single time. This sample is drawn from a study of blood T cell repertoires in COVID-19. Sequenced material: peripheral blood. This receptor was taken from a man aged 40-55 years with COVID-19, enrolled during active disease.

The chain's CDR3 is CASSQGIGSTGNTIYF. In DNA form, the CDR3 reads TGTGCCAGCAGCCAGGGTATTGGCAGCACTGGAAACACCATATATTTT. The chain couples TRBV9 to TRBJ1-3, with D tentatively TRBD1 (5 bases). This CDR3 contains 16 residues. The germline CDR1 and CDR2 sequences are SGDLS and YYNGEE. The V end lost 4 bases, the J end lost 2 bases, and 16 bases lay between the germline ends.